These 25 T cell receptor beta chains came from one sample sequenced in a study of T cell responses to AZD1222 COVID-19 vaccine. Sequencing was performed with immunoSEQ multiplex PCR; in TCRdb, only in-frame clones are kept and a portion is missing. This table has around 150,000 clones, approximately 91% appearing once. The sample was peripheral blood, taken on day 0 of AZD1222 vaccination. The receptors derive from an adult in good health.

The chain combines TRBV7-9 with TRBJ2-2; D unclear. Germline values: CDR1 SEHNR, CDR2 FQNEAQ (reference sequence). V lost 4 bases to trimming and J lost 1 base, with 16 bases between them. CDR3 length: 17 amino acids. For the CDR3, the DNA is TGTGCCAGCAGCTCGTCGTTTGTAGTTTGGAACACCGGGGAGCTGTTTTTT. This encodes CASSSSFVVWNTGELFF.

The rearrangement uses TRBV28 and TRBJ1-1, with unresolved D. The CDR3 spans 12 residues. Per the germline V gene, CDR1 is MDHEN and CDR2 is SYDVKM. V was cut by 3 bases and J by 3 bases, with 5 bases left in between. The CDR3 spells CASSLWDTEAFF. For the CDR3, the DNA is TGTGCCAGCAGTTTGTGGGACACTGAAGCTTTCTTT.

This chain connects TRBV29-1 to TRBJ1-1; TRBD1 aligns across 7 bases. Germline assignment: CDR1 SQVTM and CDR2 ANQGSEA. The CDR3 extends over 11 amino acids. V dropped 4 bases and J dropped 11; count of bases not matched to a gene: 7. Here the CDR3 DNA reads TGCAGCGTTGGGTCAGGGGGGAAGGCTTTCTTT. It encodes CSVGSGGKAFF.

This clone was seen a single time. The V gene is TRBV6-5, the J gene TRBJ1-2; TRBD1 matches at 8 bases. Trimming removed 0 bases from V and 4 bases from J; junction bases left unmatched: 4. CDR3 length equals 15 residues. Germline values: CDR1 MNHEY, CDR2 SVGAGI. The CDR3 sequence is CASSYSDRGVYGYTF. The CDR3 bases are TGTGCCAGCAGTTACTCAGACAGGGGCGTCTATGGCTACACCTTC.

V and J are TRBV2 and TRBJ1-2; weak D call: TRBD1 (6 bases). This CDR3 is 16 amino acids long. From germline, CDR1 is SNHLY and CDR2 FYNNEI. Trimming pared 5 bases from V and 8 bases from J, leaving 24 bases between. DNA of the CDR3: TGTGCCAGCAGTCCACCCGACTTACAGGGTTCATGGGGCTACACCTTC. It encodes CASSPPDLQGSWGYTF.

The rearrangement links TRBV28 to TRBJ1-2; D is unresolved. Germline-derived CDR1 and CDR2 are MDHEN and SYDVKM. The CDR3 is made up of 12 amino acids. The ends were cut back, 5 bases at V and 7 bases at J, with 11 bases in the middle. CDR3 DNA sequence: TGTGCCAGCAGTGACCAGAGACGTGGCTACACCTTC. It encodes CASSDQRRGYTF.

This chain joins TRBV7-2 and TRBJ2-1; 7 bases fit TRBD2. J gave up 6 bases and V 3 bases, and 5 bases lay outside the gene matches. CDR3 length equals 14 residues. Germline loops: CDR1 SGHTA, CDR2 FQGNSA. CDR3 in DNA: TGTGCCAGCAGCTTTGTGCGGGAGATCAATGAGCAGTTCTTC. This sequence encodes CASSFVREINEQFF.

The CDR3 bases are TGTGCCAGCAGGGGGGGACGCAGGCTGCGCTACACCTTC. This codes for CASRGGRRLRYTF. V and J are TRBV12-3 or TRBV12-4 and TRBJ1-2; the D gene is possibly TRBD1 (5 bases). There are 13 residues in the CDR3. Trimming stripped 6 bases from V and 9 bases from J, with 17 bases between.

The table lists this clone with a count of one. This chain connects TRBV5-5 to TRBJ1-6; D is undetermined. Trimming cost V 1 base and J 8 bases, with 7 bases left between them. This CDR3 has 13 amino acids. CDR1 SGHKS and CDR2 YYEKEE come from the germline V gene (reference sequence). Written as DNA, the CDR3 is TGTGCCAGCAGCTTGAATTACGATTCACCCCTCCACTTT. Translating it yields CASSLNYDSPLHF.

This clone was detected only a few times. V gene TRBV5-1 combines with J gene TRBJ2-5; either TRBD1 or TRBD2 may fit D (5 bases each). This CDR3 contains 14 residues. V lost 4 bases, J lost 5 bases, and 15 bases lay in between. CDR1 is SGHRS and CDR2 is YFSETQ in the germline V gene. As DNA, the CDR3 is TGCGCCAGCAGCCACTGGGGGAGTGAGGAGACCCAGTACTTC. Translated: CASSHWGSEETQYF.

The rearrangement joins TRBV11-3 to TRBJ2-1; D may be TRBD2 (6 bases). The length of the CDR3 is 15 residues. The germline V and J ends were trimmed by 7 bases and 10 bases, with 23 bases remaining between them. In germline, CDR1 is SGHNT, CDR2 YENEEA. The CDR3 DNA reads TGTGCCAGCACGGACCAGGGTTTCCGCCGGGGGGAGCAGTTCTTC. This sequence encodes CASTDQGFRRGEQFF.

The gene calls are TRBV7-2 and TRBJ1-6; D is ambiguous. Trimming shortened V by 5 bases and J by 13 bases, and 18 bases separated the two germline ends. Germline lookup yields CDR1 SGHTA and CDR2 FQGNSA. CDR3 length: 14 amino acids. CDR3 nucleotide sequence: TGTGCCAGCAGCCTCGAGGGTTTTGGGAGGCCCCTCCACTTT. Translating it yields CASSLEGFGRPLHF.

The chain carries TRBV20-1 and TRBJ2-4; possibly TRBD1 or TRBD2 for D (6 bases each). V lost 3 bases and J 3 bases, leaving 12 bases between the germline ends. CDR3 size: 14 residues. The germline V gene encodes CDR1 DFQATT and CDR2 SNEGSKA (reference sequence). In nucleotides, the CDR3 is TGCAGTGCTAGTTGGGGGGCCGGCAAAAACATTCAGTACTTC. As protein: CSASWGAGKNIQYF.

The count of this clone is one. CDR3 in DNA: TGCGCCAGCAGCCCCAGGGGCTACAATGAGCAGTTCTTC. Its translation is CASSPRGYNEQFF. This chain uses TRBV4-3 with TRBJ2-1; tentative D call: TRBD1 (6 bases). Germline CDR1 LGHNA, CDR2 YSLEER. The CDR3 covers 13 residues. V lost 4 bases, J lost 3 bases, and 7 bases lay in between.

This clone came up a few times. The chain uses TRBV6-5 and TRBJ1-4, with D possibly TRBD1 on 5 matching bases. CDR3 size: 13 residues. Per germline, CDR1 MNHEY and CDR2 SVGAGI. V was clipped by 6 bases and J by 12 bases, with 17 bases between them. The CDR3 DNA follows: TGTGCCAGCAGGAACGGGGGGTTTTGGGAACTGTTTTTT. This gives the protein CASRNGGFWELFF.

The chain has TRBV7-8 and TRBJ2-2; a possible D gene is TRBD1 (5 bases). There are 13 residues in the CDR3. In germline, CDR1 is SGHVS, CDR2 FQNEAQ. Trimming took 10 bases from V and 3 from J, leaving 12 bases between them. The CDR3: CAMGRRDTGELFF. DNA of the CDR3: TGTGCCATGGGGCGCCGGGACACCGGGGAGCTGTTTTTT.

The chain has TRBV4-2 and TRBJ2-1, with D uncertain. Germline V gene lookup returns CDR1 LGHNA and CDR2 YNFKEQ. The CDR3 is made up of 13 amino acids. Trimming took 3 bases from V and 7 from J, leaving 10 bases between them. The CDR3: CASSHSFVNEQFF. The CDR3 DNA reads as TGTGCCAGCAGCCATTCCTTCGTGAATGAGCAGTTCTTC.

The rearrangement joins TRBV6-4 to TRBJ2-3; TRBD2 agrees at 10 bases. The junction had 4 bases not matched to a gene; V was cut back by 6 bases and J by 4 bases. CDR3 length: 14 amino acids. The germline CDR1 and CDR2 sequences are MRHNA and SNTAGT. DNA for the CDR3: TGTGCCAGCAGCGGGACTAGCGAGGCAGATACGCAGTATTTT. It is translated as CASSGTSEADTQYF.

The rearrangement links TRBV19 to TRBJ1-1; D remains unclear. The CDR3 is 15 amino acids. CDR1 is LNHDA, CDR2 SQIVND, per germline (reference sequence). Trimming removed 7 bases from V and 6 bases from J, with 21 bases in between. CDR3 sequence (DNA): TGTGCCAGTATTTATAGTGGCATAGTGGGCTCTGAAGCTTTCTTT. Encoded protein: CASIYSGIVGSEAFF. Full variable domain (remainder filled in from reference TRBV19 and TRBJ1-1): DGGITQSPKYLFRKEGQNVTLSCEQNLNHDAMYWYRQDPGQGLRLIYYSQIVNDFQKGDIAEGYSVSREKKESFPLTVTSAQKNPTAFYLCASIYSGIVGSEAFFGQGTRLTVV.

The J gene is TRBJ1-1, the V gene TRBV28; 7 positions agree with TRBD1. Germline CDR1 reads MDHEN; CDR2 reads SYDVKM. Trimming at V came to 4 bases and at J to 9 bases, leaving 11 bases not matched to a gene. The CDR3 has 14 residues. The CDR3 sequence: CASSSYNRDRKAFF. In nucleotides, the CDR3 is TGTGCCAGCAGTTCATACAACCGGGACAGAAAAGCTTTCTTT. The full variable domain, in which reference TRBV28 and TRBJ1-1 provide the parts outside the CDR3, is DVKVTQSSRYLVKRTGEKVFLECVQDMDHENMFWYRQDPGLGLRLIYFSYDVKMKEKGDIPEGYSVSREKKERFSLILESASTNQTSMYLCASSSYNRDRKAFFGQGTRLTVV.

The chain employs TRBV7-2 and TRBJ2-1, with TRBD1 identical over 8 bases. Germline CDR1 and CDR2: SGHTA and FQGNSA. The V segment lost 4 bases and the J segment 8 bases; nucleotides outside the gene matches: 13. The CDR3 is 16 residues long. CDR3 protein: CASSSWTGLKGDEQFF. The CDR3 region has the DNA TGTGCCAGCAGCTCATGGACAGGGTTAAAGGGGGATGAGCAGTTCTTC.

CDR3 DNA sequence: TGTGCCAGCAGTCCCGGACTAGCTTCCAATGAGCAGTTCTTC. It specifies CASSPGLASNEQFF. The genes are TRBV6-5 and TRBJ2-1, with TRBD2 matching over 8 bases. CDR1 and CDR2 (germline): MNHEY, SVGAGI. Unmatched junction bases numbered 6, after V lost 5 bases and J lost 6 bases. The CDR3 loop spans 14 amino acids.

This rearrangement joins TRBV6-5 to TRBJ1-6; 7 bases align to TRBD1. The CDR3 covers 14 residues. Trimming removed 9 bases from V and 5 bases from J; junction bases left unmatched: 7. CDR1 and CDR2 from the germline V gene are MNHEY and SVGAGI. The CDR3 DNA is TGTGCCAGACCTAGGGACAGCCATAATTCACCCCTCCACTTT. The encoded protein is CARPRDSHNSPLHF.

J is TRBJ1-1 and V is TRBV5-6; 12 nucleotides line up with TRBD1. The V and J ends lost 5 bases and 1 base, in that order; junction bases with no gene match: 12. This CDR3 is built from 18 residues. Germline lookup yields CDR1 SGHDT and CDR2 YYEEEE. The CDR3 DNA follows: TGTGCCAGCAGTCAAGAGGGACAGGGGGCAAGTGGGAACACTGAAGCTTTCTTT. It encodes CASSQEGQGASGNTEAFF.

The chain combines TRBV5-4 with TRBJ2-5, with TRBD1 as a possible D gene (5 bases). Trimming removed 4 bases at V and 3 bases at J, with 19 bases between. CDR1 and CDR2 from the germline V gene are SGHNT and YYREEE (reference sequence). This CDR3 region has 16 residues. The CDR3 DNA follows: TGTGCCAGCAGCCTGGTGCTGGGGCAGGCCAAAGAGACCCAGTACTTC. It encodes CASSLVLGQAKETQYF.